The 29 T cell receptor beta chains below were found in one sample sequenced in a study of blood T cell repertoires in COVID-19. The data were produced by immunoSEQ multiplex PCR, yet TCRdb's version contains in-frame clones alone and is incomplete. Among 150,000 to 200,000 clones, 80% to 85% were seen once, and the ten largest hold roughly 15%. Sequencing used peripheral blood. These receptors all come from a woman in her 70s with COVID-19, enrolled during active disease.

The V and J genes are TRBV2 and TRBJ1-5, with D tentatively TRBD1 (5 bases). The CDR3 has 15 residues. Looked up from germline, CDR1 is SNHLY and CDR2 is FYNNEI. V lost 3 bases to trimming and J lost 0 bases, with 9 bases between them. The CDR3 loop is CASSDQGNSNQPQHF. CDR3 DNA: TGTGCCAGCAGTGACCAGGGCAATAGCAATCAGCCCCAGCATTTT.

The chain joins TRBV5-1 to TRBJ2-7; 7 bases map to TRBD2. Trimming took 0 bases from V and 4 from J; bases not matched to a gene: 4. Germline V gives CDR1 SGHRS, CDR2 YFSETQ. CDR3 length equals 14 residues. CDR3 loop: CASSLGLADYEQYF. CDR3 nucleotides: TGCGCCAGCAGCTTGGGGCTAGCGGATTACGAGCAGTACTTC.

This clone was recorded only once. The chain carries TRBV7-9 and TRBJ2-7; D unresolved. Germline-derived CDR1 and CDR2 are SEHNR and FQNEAQ (reference sequence). V shed 3 bases and J shed 3 bases, with 9 bases lying between them. CDR3 length: 13 residues. In DNA form, the CDR3 reads TGTGCCAGCAGCTTGGTTCCTAGCTACGAGCAGTACTTC. It encodes CASSLVPSYEQYF.

The genes are TRBV28 and TRBJ1-3, with TRBD1 matching 8 bases. The CDR3 has 14 amino acids. Trimming at V came to 5 bases and at J to 9 bases, leaving 9 bases not matched to a gene. Germline V gene data show CDR1 as MDHEN and CDR2 as SYDVKM. The CDR3 loop is CASSSFAGGITIYF. The CDR3 DNA reads TGTGCCAGCAGTAGTTTTGCAGGGGGCATCACCATATATTTT.

V is TRBV9 and J is TRBJ2-3, with D unresolved. Between the trimmed V and J ends, which lost 2 bases and 0 bases, there was a span of 10 bases. Germline-derived CDR1 and CDR2 are SGDLS and YYNGEE. This CDR3 comprises 15 residues. Here the CDR3 reads CASSVAASSTDTQYF. Written as DNA, the CDR3 is TGTGCCAGCAGCGTCGCGGCTAGTAGCACAGATACGCAGTATTTT.

The chain combines TRBV27 with TRBJ2-2, with a weak D call TRBD1 (6 bases). V dropped 3 bases and J dropped 1 base, with 21 bases sitting between them. The CDR3 length is 19 residues. Germline V CDR1 and CDR2: MNHEY, SMNVEV (reference sequence). The CDR3 DNA reads as TGTGCCAGCAGTTTTATGGGGGCTAGCAGTAGGCTGAACACCGGGGAGCTGTTTTTT. Translated: CASSFMGASSRLNTGELFF.

The J gene is TRBJ1-1, the V gene TRBV28, with D possibly TRBD1 on 6 matching bases. Germline V gives CDR1 MDHEN, CDR2 SYDVKM. The CDR3 loop spans 13 amino acids. V shed 6 bases and J shed 5 bases, with 13 bases lying between them. Written as DNA, the CDR3 is TGTGCCAGCAGCTACGATACAGGGACTGAAGCTTTCTTT. It translates to CASSYDTGTEAFF. Full variable domain (rest looked up from reference TRBV28 and TRBJ1-1): DVKVTQSSRYLVKRTGEKVFLECVQDMDHENMFWYRQDPGLGLRLIYFSYDVKMKEKGDIPEGYSVSREKKERFSLILESASTNQTSMYLCASSYDTGTEAFFGQGTRLTVV.

The chain combines TRBV6-5 with TRBJ1-2; 8 nucleotides align to TRBD1. The CDR3 runs 15 residues. Germline CDR1 reads MNHEY; CDR2 reads SVGAGI. With V trimmed by 6 bases and J by 4 bases, 10 bases remained unmatched. Here the CDR3 reads CASRRSRTGPYGYTF. The DNA for the CDR3 is TGTGCCAGCAGGAGGTCGAGGACAGGGCCCTATGGCTACACCTTC.

This clone was seen at least ten times. This rearrangement joins TRBV5-6 to TRBJ2-2; TRBD2 aligns across 9 bases. Germline CDR1 reads SGHDT; CDR2 reads YYEEEE. The CDR3 consists of 15 residues. The J segment lost 6 bases and the V segment lost 0 bases, leaving 3 bases of the junction unmatched. The CDR3 sequence: CASSLVSGSAGELFF. CDR3 DNA sequence: TGTGCCAGCAGCTTGGTTAGCGGGAGTGCCGGGGAGCTGTTTTTT.

The chain links TRBV30 to TRBJ1-2, with TRBD1 as a possible D gene (6 bases). CDR1 is GTSNPN and CDR2 is SVGIG in the germline V gene (reference sequence). V gave up 0 bases and J gave up 4 bases, with 9 bases separating them. This CDR3 region has 13 residues. CDR3: CAWSVQGPYGYTF. DNA for the CDR3: TGTGCCTGGAGTGTACAGGGACCCTATGGCTACACCTTC.

This chain links TRBV6-2 or TRBV6-3 with TRBJ2-5; D is undetermined. This CDR3 comprises 11 residues. Germline V gene sequence: CDR1 MNHEY, CDR2 SVGEGT. The V gene lost 3 bases and the J gene lost 3 bases, with 2 bases spanning the gap. The CDR3, as DNA: TGTGCCAGCAGTTATAAAGAGACCCAGTACTTC. This encodes CASSYKETQYF.

The sample holds one count of this clone. The rearrangement links TRBV28 to TRBJ1-2; no reliable D call. The germline gives CDR1 MDHEN, CDR2 SYDVKM. V lost 1 base and J lost 8, with 14 bases in between. There are 14 residues in the CDR3. CDR3 nucleotides: TGTGCCAGCAGTTTATCATCAGTTTCGGGGGGCTACACCTTC. Protein product: CASSLSSVSGGYTF.

The chain employs TRBV27 and TRBJ1-1; no reliable D call. Trimming removed 4 bases from V and 1 base from J, with 10 bases in between. From germline, CDR1 is MNHEY and CDR2 SMNVEV (reference sequence). The CDR3 is 14 residues long. Here the CDR3 DNA reads TGTGCCAGCAGTTCTGCGGGAGAGAACACTGAAGCTTTCTTT. Translated: CASSSAGENTEAFF.

This chain links TRBV28 with TRBJ2-7; 7 nucleotides line up with TRBD1. The CDR3 extends over 14 amino acids. J lost 4 bases, V lost 3 bases, and 6 bases had no gene match. Germline CDR1 reads MDHEN; CDR2 reads SYDVKM. The CDR3 DNA reads TGTGCCAGCAGTTTGCCCCAGGGGGTTTACGAGCAGTACTTC. As protein: CASSLPQGVYEQYF. The full variable domain, rest sourced from reference TRBV28 and TRBJ2-7, is DVKVTQSSRYLVKRTGEKVFLECVQDMDHENMFWYRQDPGLGLRLIYFSYDVKMKEKGDIPEGYSVSREKKERFSLILESASTNQTSMYLCASSLPQGVYEQYFGPGTRLTVT.

The chain carries TRBV19 and TRBJ1-2, with 7 bases that match TRBD1. Per germline, CDR1 LNHDA and CDR2 SQIVND (reference sequence). CDR3 length: 15 residues. The trim removed 5 bases at V and 5 bases at J, leaving 11 bases unmatched. This CDR3 reads CASSPQTGLRYGYTF. The CDR3 region has the DNA TGTGCCAGTAGTCCTCAGACAGGGTTGAGGTATGGCTACACCTTC.

The chain combines TRBV21-1 with TRBJ1-2; the table calls TRBD1, which could not be checked here. TRBV21-1 is a pseudogene segment. This CDR3 is built from 17 residues. CDR3 nucleotides: TGTGCCAGCAGAGACGCGGGGCCGGGACAGGGGATGATTGGCTACACCTTC. It is translated as CASRDAGPGQGMIGYTF.

The chain employs TRBV29-1 and TRBJ1-1; D may be TRBD1 (6 bases). The CDR3 length is 13 residues. Germline CDR1 is SQVTM and CDR2 is ANQGSEA. Deletions cut 7 bases from V and 4 bases from J, with 16 bases between. CDR3 residues: CSAYLGGATEAFF. The CDR3 DNA is TGCAGCGCTTACCTAGGGGGGGCCACTGAAGCTTTCTTT.

The chain is built from TRBV12-5 and TRBJ2-5, with unresolved D. Germline values: CDR1 LGHNT, CDR2 FRNRAP. This CDR3 comprises 13 residues. Deletions cut 1 base from V and 3 bases from J, with 6 bases between. The CDR3 reads CASGLGPKETQYF. The CDR3 region has the DNA TGTGCTAGTGGTTTGGGGCCGAAAGAGACCCAGTACTTC.

The chain combines TRBV2 with TRBJ1-2; 7 bases are shared with TRBD1. This CDR3 has 12 residues. The germline V gene has CDR1 SNHLY and CDR2 FYNNEI. V lost 7 bases and J lost 7; bases outside the gene matches: 6. The CDR3 loop is CASNLDRSGYTF. The CDR3 region has the DNA TGTGCCAGCAACCTGGACAGGAGTGGCTACACCTTC.

The chain links TRBV24-1 to TRBJ2-3, with 7 bases lining up with TRBD1. Germline trimming cut 6 bases from V and 5 bases from J; bases unmatched to any gene: 4. The germline CDR1 and CDR2 sequences are KGHDR and SFDVKD. This CDR3 has 13 residues. This CDR3 reads CATSRQGGDTQYF. CDR3 DNA: TGTGCCACCAGTCGACAGGGCGGAGATACGCAGTATTTT.

A single count supports this clone. The rearrangement uses TRBV7-8 and TRBJ1-5, with D perhaps TRBD1 (5 bases). V gave up 5 bases and J gave up 7 bases, with 18 bases separating them. This CDR3 has 15 amino acids. Looked up from germline, CDR1 is SGHVS and CDR2 is FQNEAQ. DNA for the CDR3: TGTGCCAGCAGCCCGGATCAGGGAAGAGGACAGCCCCAGCATTTT. The encoded protein is CASSPDQGRGQPQHF. The entire variable domain, with the rest obtained from reference TRBV7-8 and TRBJ1-5, is as follows: GAGVSQSPRYKVAKRGQDVALRCDPISGHVSLFWYQQALGQGPEFLTYFQNEAQLDKSGLPSDRFFAERPEGSVSTLKIQRTQQEDSAVYLCASSPDQGRGQPQHFGDGTRLSIL.

J is TRBJ2-2 and V is TRBV6-6, with a possible D match to TRBD1 (5 bases). CDR1 and CDR2 from the germline V gene are MNHNY and SVGAGI (reference sequence). Between the trimmed V and J ends, which lost 5 bases and 0 bases, there was a span of 13 bases. CDR3 length: 16 amino acids. The chain's CDR3 is CASSKRQSSNTGELFF. Written as DNA, the CDR3 is TGTGCCAGCAGTAAAAGACAGAGTTCGAACACCGGGGAGCTGTTTTTT.

This clone was seen only a few times. The chain links TRBV5-1 to TRBJ1-4, with D possibly TRBD1 on 5 matching bases. Per germline, CDR1 SGHRS and CDR2 YFSETQ. The germline V and J ends were trimmed by 4 bases and 8 bases, with 15 bases remaining between them. This CDR3 has 14 amino acids. As DNA, the CDR3 is TGCGCCAGCAGCCTGACGGGGGGAACGGAAAAACTGTTTTTT. It is translated as CASSLTGGTEKLFF.

The CDR3, as DNA: TGTGCCAGCATTTCCCAGGGTACGAACACTGAAGCTTTCTTT. Its translation is CASISQGTNTEAFF. The chain is built from TRBV2 and TRBJ1-1; a weak D match, TRBD1 (5 bases). There are 14 residues in the CDR3. Per germline, CDR1 SNHLY and CDR2 FYNNEI. V lost 7 bases to trimming and J lost 1 base, with 13 bases between them. The variable domain in full, completed from reference TRBV2 and TRBJ1-1, reads EPEVTQTPSHQVTQMGQEVILRCVPISNHLYFYWYRQILGQKVEFLVSFYNNEISEKSEIFDDQFSVERPDGSNFTLKIRSTKLEDSAMYFCASISQGTNTEAFFGQGTRLTVV.

V usage is TRBV6-5 and J usage is TRBJ2-2; 11 bases align to TRBD1. Germline V gene data show CDR1 as MNHEY and CDR2 as SVGAGI. V was pared by 6 bases and J by 5 bases, with 5 bases of the junction left unmatched. The CDR3 spans 15 residues. This chain's CDR3 is CASRPGQGGTGELFF. The CDR3 DNA follows: TGTGCCAGCAGGCCGGGACAGGGGGGGACCGGGGAGCTGTTTTTT.

This rearrangement joins TRBV28 to TRBJ2-5; D possibly corresponds to TRBD2 (7 bases). V dropped 8 bases and J dropped 5 bases, with 12 bases sitting between them. The CDR3 is made up of 12 amino acids. Germline CDR1 is MDHEN and CDR2 is SYDVKM. CDR3 in DNA: TGTGCCAGCGTCACGGGGGGCGAGACCCAGTACTTC. Its translation is CASVTGGETQYF.

This chain links TRBV5-1 with TRBJ1-4; tentatively, D is TRBD1 (5 bases). The germline gives CDR1 SGHRS, CDR2 YFSETQ. The CDR3 covers 15 residues. The V gene lost 4 bases and the J gene lost 2 bases, with 12 bases spanning the gap. CDR3 amino acids: CASSPRGGTNEKLFF. In DNA form, the CDR3 reads TGCGCCAGCAGCCCGCGGGGGGGGACTAATGAAAAACTGTTTTTT.

The CDR3 loop is CSVPGTGEKLFF. The CDR3 coding sequence is TGCAGCGTCCCCGGGACAGGCGAAAAACTGTTTTTT. This sequence joins TRBV29-1 and TRBJ1-4; TRBD1 agrees at 8 bases. V lost 6 bases to trimming and J lost 8 bases; unmatched junction nucleotides: 5. This CDR3 has 12 residues. Germline CDR1 reads SQVTM; CDR2 reads ANQGSEA.

The J gene is TRBJ1-6, the V gene TRBV6-6; no clear D gene. Germline lookup yields CDR1 MNHNY and CDR2 SVGAGI (reference sequence). This CDR3 region has 15 residues. The V gene lost 7 bases and the J gene lost 5 bases, with 15 bases spanning the gap. This CDR3 reads CASKFGEANNSPLHF. DNA of the CDR3: TGTGCCAGCAAATTCGGGGAGGCTAATAATTCACCCCTCCACTTT.